The following is a T cell receptor (beta chain) sequence with its context. These data belong to a study of blood T cell repertoires in COVID-19. Here immunoSEQ multiplex PCR was the method, and the copy in TCRdb shows in-frame clones only, minus some. The sample lists approximately 200,000 clones, roughly 88% occurring once. The length of the CDR3 is 15 residues. Trimming at V came to 9 bases and at J to 5 bases, leaving 12 bases not matched to a gene. The germline CDR1 and CDR2 sequences are WSHSY and SAAADI. The sample taken for sequencing was peripheral blood. The receptor comes from a man younger than 35 with active or convalescent COVID-19. V is TRBV10-2 and J is TRBJ1-4; 7 bases are shared with TRBD1. The CDR3 bases are TGCGCCAGTCGGGATGGACAGGCGCACAATGAAAAACTGTTTTTT. This codes for CASRDGQAHNEKLFF.